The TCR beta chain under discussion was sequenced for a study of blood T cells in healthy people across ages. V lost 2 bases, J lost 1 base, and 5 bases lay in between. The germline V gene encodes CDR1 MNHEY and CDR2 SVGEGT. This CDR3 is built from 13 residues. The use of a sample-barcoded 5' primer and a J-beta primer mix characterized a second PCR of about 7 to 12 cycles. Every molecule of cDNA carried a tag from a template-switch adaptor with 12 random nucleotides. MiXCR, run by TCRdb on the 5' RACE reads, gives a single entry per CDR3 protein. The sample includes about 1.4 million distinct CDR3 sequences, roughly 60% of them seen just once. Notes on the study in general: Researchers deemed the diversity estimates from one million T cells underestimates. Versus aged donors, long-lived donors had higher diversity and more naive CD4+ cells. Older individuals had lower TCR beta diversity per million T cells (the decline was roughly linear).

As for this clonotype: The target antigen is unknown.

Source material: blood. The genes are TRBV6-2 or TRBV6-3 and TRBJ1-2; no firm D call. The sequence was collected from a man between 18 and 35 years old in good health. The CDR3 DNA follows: TGTGCCAGCAGTTACCGGCTTAACTATGGCTACACCTTC. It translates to CASSYRLNYGYTF.